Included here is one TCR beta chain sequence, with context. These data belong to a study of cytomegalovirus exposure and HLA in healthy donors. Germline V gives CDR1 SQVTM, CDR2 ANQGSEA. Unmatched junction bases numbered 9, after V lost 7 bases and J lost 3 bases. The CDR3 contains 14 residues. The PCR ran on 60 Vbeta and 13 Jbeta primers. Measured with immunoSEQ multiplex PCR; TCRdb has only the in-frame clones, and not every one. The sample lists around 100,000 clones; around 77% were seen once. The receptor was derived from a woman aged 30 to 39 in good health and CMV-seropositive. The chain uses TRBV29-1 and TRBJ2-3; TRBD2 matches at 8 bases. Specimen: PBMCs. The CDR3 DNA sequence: TGCAGCGCTTTCCCGGGGGGGGGAACAGATACGCAGTATTTT. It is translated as CSAFPGGGTDTQYF.